These 20 T cell receptor beta chains were sequenced from one sample in a study of blood T cell repertoires in COVID-19. Here immunoSEQ multiplex PCR was the method, and the copy in TCRdb shows in-frame clones only, minus some. The repertoire holds about 150,000 clones, with about 86% as singletons. Sequencing input: PBMCs or T cells enriched from blood (not recorded which). All receptors come from a middle-aged man who had recovered from COVID-19.

The chain joins TRBV10-3 to TRBJ1-2; D is possibly TRBD1 (5 bases). Trimming removed 7 bases at V and 3 bases at J, with 18 bases between. Germline V lookup: CDR1 ENHRY, CDR2 SYGVKD. This CDR3 region has 15 residues. In DNA form, the CDR3 reads TGTGCCATCACCCTCGGGGGGACCTCCGACTATGGCTACACCTTC. This encodes CAITLGGTSDYGYTF.

This clone was detected ten times or more. CDR3 protein: CASSLRDSSYEQYF. The CDR3 DNA reads as TGTGCCAGCAGCTTGCGGGACAGCTCCTACGAGCAGTACTTC. V usage is TRBV7-8 and J usage is TRBJ2-7; D perhaps matches TRBD1 (7 bases). Germline V CDR1 and CDR2: SGHVS, FQNEAQ. Trimming shortened V by 3 bases and J by 0 bases, and 9 bases separated the two germline ends. The CDR3 sequence is 14 residues long.

V is TRBV7-8 and J is TRBJ1-1; 8 positions match TRBD1. Per the germline V gene, CDR1 is SGHVS and CDR2 is FQNEAQ. Trimming cost V 1 base and J 0 bases; bases outside gene matches: 4. This CDR3 contains 16 residues. The CDR3 reads CASSLGGQVMNTEAFF. The CDR3, as DNA: TGTGCCAGCAGCTTAGGGGGACAGGTCATGAACACTGAAGCTTTCTTT.

This chain links TRBV2 with TRBJ2-3; TRBD1 matches 9 bases. J gave up 2 bases and V 2 bases, and 8 bases lay outside the gene matches. The length of the CDR3 is 17 residues. Looked up from germline, CDR1 is SNHLY and CDR2 is FYNNEI. The CDR3 sequence is CASSESRTGVATDTQYF. The CDR3 bases are TGTGCCAGCAGTGAAAGTAGGACAGGGGTGGCCACAGATACGCAGTATTTT. Full variable domain (remainder filled in from reference TRBV2 and TRBJ2-3): EPEVTQTPSHQVTQMGQEVILRCVPISNHLYFYWYRQILGQKVEFLVSFYNNEISEKSEIFDDQFSVERPDGSNFTLKIRSTKLEDSAMYFCASSESRTGVATDTQYFGPGTRLTVL.

This chain joins TRBV13 and TRBJ1-1; possibly TRBD1 for D (6 bases). The V end was cut by 3 bases, the J end by 0 bases, with 11 bases between. Germline CDR1 PRHDT, CDR2 FYEKMQ (reference sequence). The CDR3 sequence is 15 residues long. The CDR3 region is CASSFGGLMNTEAFF. As DNA, the CDR3 is TGTGCCAGCAGCTTCGGGGGGCTCATGAACACTGAAGCTTTCTTT.

This chain connects TRBV4-2 to TRBJ1-4; no reliable D call. Trimming left V 0 bases short and J 3 bases short, with 17 bases between. Germline values: CDR1 LGHNA, CDR2 YNFKEQ. This CDR3 has 18 residues. The CDR3 region is CASSQEISRTTANEKLFF. The CDR3, as DNA: TGTGCCAGCAGCCAAGAGATCAGTCGCACAACCGCTAATGAAAAACTGTTTTTT.

This clone was recorded a few times. The rearrangement uses TRBV11-2 and TRBJ2-7, with 8 positions matching TRBD1. The CDR3 length is 16 residues. Germline V gene lookup returns CDR1 SGHAT and CDR2 FQNNGV. V was pared by 3 bases and J by 6 bases, with 13 bases of the junction left unmatched. In DNA form, the CDR3 reads TGTGCCAGCAGCTTTGCGGGGCGACAGGGGCAGGGCGAGCAGTACTTC. Translated, it gives CASSFAGRQGQGEQYF.

The chain carries TRBV5-1 and TRBJ2-5; 10 bases are shared with TRBD1. V shed 4 bases and J 4 bases; nucleotides not matched to a gene: 10. The V gene's germline CDR1 is SGHRS and CDR2 YFSETQ. The CDR3 contains 16 residues. The CDR3 DNA sequence: TGCGCCAGCAGCGCGGGGGACAGGGGAGGCTTAGAGACCCAGTACTTC. It is translated as CASSAGDRGGLETQYF. The whole variable domain, filled in from reference TRBV5-1 and TRBJ2-5, reads KAGVTQTPRYLIKTRGQQVTLSCSPISGHRSVSWYQQTPGQGLQFLFEYFSETQRNKGNFPGRFSGRQFSNSRSEMNVSTLELGDSALYLCASSAGDRGGLETQYFGPGTRLLVL.

This chain connects TRBV30 to TRBJ1-2; D is ambiguous. The V gene lost 2 bases and the J gene lost 7 bases, with 14 bases spanning the gap. Germline values: CDR1 GTSNPN, CDR2 SVGIG (reference sequence). The CDR3 runs 13 residues. In DNA, the CDR3 is TGTGCCTGGAGTCCCAGGTTGAATTCTGGCTACACCTTC. Translated: CAWSPRLNSGYTF.

This chain connects TRBV6-5 to TRBJ1-1, with 8 bases identical to TRBD1. The CDR3 extends over 16 amino acids. V lost 3 bases to trimming and J lost 1 base; unmatched junction nucleotides: 7. Germline CDR1 reads MNHEY; CDR2 reads SVGAGI. The CDR3 DNA reads TGTGCCAGCAGTTATTCCAGGGGGCGAAGGAACACTGAAGCTTTCTTT. As protein: CASSYSRGRRNTEAFF.

The rearrangement uses TRBV12-5 and TRBJ2-6; a possible D gene is TRBD1 (5 bases). Germline assignment: CDR1 LGHNT and CDR2 FRNRAP. The CDR3 is 17 residues long. Trimming took off 2 bases at V and 4 bases at J, with 15 bases between the two ends. The CDR3 DNA reads TGTGCTAGTGGTTTGATGACAGACTCTGGCGGGGCCAACGTCCTGACTTTC. This gives the protein CASGLMTDSGGANVLTF.

This chain links TRBV19 with TRBJ2-7; 10 bases agree with TRBD2. V trimming: 6 bases; J trimming: 4 bases; junction bases outside the gene matches: 6. Looked up from germline, CDR1 is LNHDA and CDR2 is SQIVND (reference sequence). The CDR3 contains 14 residues. In DNA form, the CDR3 reads TGTGCCAGTAGCCAACTAGCGGGGACTTACGAGCAGTACTTC. It codes for CASSQLAGTYEQYF.

This clone came up once. The V call is TRBV29-1, the J call TRBJ1-1; maybe TRBD1 (6 bases). This CDR3 contains 16 residues. Per the germline V gene, CDR1 is SQVTM and CDR2 is ANQGSEA. The V and J ends lost 4 bases and 2 bases respectively, with 20 bases between them. The chain's CDR3 is CSVVGRHVDRNTEAFF. CDR3 DNA: TGCAGCGTTGTGGGGAGACACGTGGACAGAAACACTGAAGCTTTCTTT.

This chain connects TRBV6-5 to TRBJ1-1; D is perhaps TRBD1 (5 bases). This CDR3 contains 13 residues. The V and J ends lost 7 bases and 4 bases respectively, with 13 bases between them. Germline CDR1 and CDR2: MNHEY and SVGAGI. CDR3 residues: CASNIRGSTEAFF. CDR3 bases: TGTGCCAGCAACATAAGGGGTTCCACTGAAGCTTTCTTT.

The chain recombines TRBV9 with TRBJ2-1; TRBD1 agrees at 10 bases. CDR1 and CDR2 from the germline V gene are SGDLS and YYNGEE. The V segment lost 3 bases and the J segment 3 bases; nucleotides outside the gene matches: 9. CDR3 length equals 17 residues. Here the CDR3 DNA reads TGTGCCAGCAGCGCCGAGGGCGGGACAGGGGACTACAATGAGCAGTTCTTC. It codes for CASSAEGGTGDYNEQFF. Full variable domain (rest looked up from reference TRBV9 and TRBJ2-1): DSGVTQTPKHLITATGQRVTLRCSPRSGDLSVYWYQQSLDQGLQFLIQYYNGEERAKGNILERFSAQQFPDLHSELNLSSLELGDSALYFCASSAEGGTGDYNEQFFGPGTRLTVL.

The V and J genes are TRBV6-2 or TRBV6-3 and TRBJ2-1; 7 positions match TRBD1. Germline V CDR1 and CDR2: MNHEY, SVGEGT. With 1 base clipped from V and 4 bases from J, the junction kept 7 bases outside the gene matches. The CDR3 contains 16 residues. The CDR3 is CASSYYRQGPYNEQFF. The CDR3 nucleotides are TGTGCCAGCAGTTACTACCGACAGGGCCCTTACAATGAGCAGTTCTTC.

Here the CDR3 DNA reads TGTGCCAGCAGTCCCCGCAGTATGAACTACGAGCAGTACTTC. Encoded protein: CASSPRSMNYEQYF. The chain joins TRBV2 to TRBJ2-7; no reliable D call. This CDR3 has 14 amino acids. Germline lookup yields CDR1 SNHLY and CDR2 FYNNEI. Trimming left V 5 bases short and J 3 bases short, with 14 bases between.

This sequence joins TRBV7-2 and TRBJ1-1; D uncertain. Germline V lookup: CDR1 SGHTA, CDR2 FQGNSA. V lost 1 base to trimming and J lost 1 base, with 4 bases between them. This CDR3 region has 13 residues. In DNA, the CDR3 is TGTGCCAGCAGCTTAGGACAGAACACTGAAGCTTTCTTT. Amino acids: CASSLGQNTEAFF. The full variable domain, completed using reference TRBV7-2 and TRBJ1-1, is GAGVSQSPSNKVTEKGKDVELRCDPISGHTALYWYRQSLGQGLEFLIYFQGNSAPDKSGLPSDRFSAERTGGSVSTLTIQRTQQEDSAVYLCASSLGQNTEAFFGQGTRLTVV.

Only one count was recorded for this clone. This chain uses TRBV2 with TRBJ2-7; D might be TRBD1 (6 bases). The CDR3 spans 14 residues. Trimming took 3 bases from V and 4 from J, leaving 13 bases between them. Germline V gene sequence: CDR1 SNHLY, CDR2 FYNNEI. CDR3: CASSEEQGRYEQYF. CDR3 nucleotide sequence: TGTGCCAGCAGTGAGGAACAGGGCAGGTACGAGCAGTACTTC. Complete variable domain (other parts from reference TRBV2 and TRBJ2-7): EPEVTQTPSHQVTQMGQEVILRCVPISNHLYFYWYRQILGQKVEFLVSFYNNEISEKSEIFDDQFSVERPDGSNFTLKIRSTKLEDSAMYFCASSEEQGRYEQYFGPGTRLTVT.

This sequence joins TRBV7-2 and TRBJ2-5, with D perhaps TRBD2 (5 bases). Germline assignment: CDR1 SGHTA and CDR2 FQGNSA. CDR3 size: 15 residues. The ends were cut back, 3 bases at V and 4 bases at J, with 15 bases in the middle. The CDR3: CASSFLSSFGETQYF. The CDR3 bases are TGTGCCAGCAGCTTTTTGTCTAGCTTTGGAGAGACCCAGTACTTC.